This TCR beta chain was observed in a study of T cell responses to AZD1222 COVID-19 vaccine. Study-wide results and caveats: Dominant CD4 TCR responses targeted spike regions 160-218 and 743-854.

In regard to this clone: Its antigen is unknown.

CDR1 is SGHNT and CDR2 is YYREEE in the germline V gene (reference sequence). The length of the CDR3 is 15 residues. Trimming pared 2 bases from V and 2 bases from J, leaving 11 bases between. Sequencing used immunoSEQ multiplex PCR; TCRdb keeps in-frame clones, though not all of them. This table holds roughly 150,000 clones, about 92% found once. This specimen was peripheral blood, taken 28 days after the second AZD1222 dose. V gene TRBV5-4 combines with J gene TRBJ2-1; D uncertain. This receptor was obtained from an adult who received the AZD1222 COVID-19 vaccine. The CDR3, as DNA: TGTGCCAGCAGCTTTGGTGGGCAGACCTACAATGAGCAGTTCTTC. Translating it yields CASSFGGQTYNEQFF.